These 24 T cell receptor beta chains share one sample of origin, sequenced in a study of cytomegalovirus exposure and HLA in healthy donors. The PCR had 60 Vbeta and 13 Jbeta primers. Sequencing was performed with immunoSEQ multiplex PCR; in TCRdb, only in-frame clones are kept and a portion is missing. This sample yields 150,000 to 200,000 clones, of which roughly 85% are seen a single time; around 0.93% belongs to the top ten. Sequencing used PBMCs. These TCRs come from a woman aged 25 to 45 in good health and CMV-seronegative.

The chain uses TRBV5-1 and TRBJ2-1; 11 positions agree with TRBD1. Trimming took 3 bases from V and 4 from J; bases not matched to a gene: 3. CDR3 length: 15 residues. CDR1 and CDR2 (germline): SGHRS, YFSETQ. Here the CDR3 DNA reads TGCGCCAGCAGCTCCGGGACAGGGGGATACAATGAGCAGTTCTTC. Its protein product is CASSSGTGGYNEQFF.

The chain has TRBV2 and TRBJ1-1, with D maybe TRBD1 (5 bases). CDR3 length: 12 residues. Trimming stripped 8 bases from V and 3 bases from J, with 10 bases between. Germline lookup yields CDR1 SNHLY and CDR2 FYNNEI. The DNA of the CDR3 is TGTGCCAGCCAAGGGGCGTACACTGAAGCTTTCTTT. As protein: CASQGAYTEAFF.

The chain combines TRBV28 with TRBJ1-4; D not resolved. The CDR3 sequence is 18 residues long. The V and J ends lost 1 base and 2 bases respectively, with 17 bases between them. Germline-derived CDR1 and CDR2 are MDHEN and SYDVKM. The CDR3, as DNA: TGTGCCAGCAGTTTATTCCCCCGACCCGGAGGGACTAATGAAAAACTGTTTTTT. Translated: CASSLFPRPGGTNEKLFF.

The rearrangement uses TRBV7-9 and TRBJ1-2; D is perhaps TRBD1 (5 bases). Germline V gives CDR1 SEHNR, CDR2 FQNEAQ (reference sequence). The CDR3 totals 13 residues. Trimming pared 5 bases from V and 5 bases from J, leaving 12 bases between. CDR3 region: CASSLGTLYGYTF. DNA of the CDR3: TGTGCCAGCAGCCTCGGGACTCTTTATGGCTACACCTTC. Full variable domain (remainder filled in from reference TRBV7-9 and TRBJ1-2): DTGVSQNPRHKITKRGQNVTFRCDPISEHNRLYWYRQTLGQGPEFLTYFQNEAQLEKSRLLSDRFSAERPKGSFSTLEIQRTEQGDSAMYLCASSLGTLYGYTFGSGTRLTVV.

The chain combines TRBV19 with TRBJ1-1; D might be TRBD1 (6 bases). V shed 1 base and J shed 4 bases, with 10 bases lying between them. CDR1 is LNHDA, CDR2 SQIVND, per germline (reference sequence). The CDR3 is 14 amino acids. The CDR3 protein is CASSIGGGSTEAFF. The CDR3 DNA follows: TGTGCCAGTAGTATAGGGGGGGGCAGCACTGAAGCTTTCTTT. Based on the CDR3 plus reference TRBV19 and TRBJ1-1, the full variable domain is DGGITQSPKYLFRKEGQNVTLSCEQNLNHDAMYWYRQDPGQGLRLIYYSQIVNDFQKGDIAEGYSVSREKKESFPLTVTSAQKNPTAFYLCASSIGGGSTEAFFGQGTRLTVV.

The rearrangement uses TRBV28 and TRBJ1-2, with D possibly being TRBD1 (5 bases). The CDR3 has 14 amino acids. CDR1 and CDR2 from the germline V gene are MDHEN and SYDVKM. V dropped 6 bases and J dropped 8 bases, with 19 bases sitting between them. The CDR3 here is CASSPGLQGRGYTF. In DNA, the CDR3 is TGTGCCAGCAGCCCCGGTCTTCAGGGAAGAGGCTACACCTTC.

The V gene is TRBV14, the J gene TRBJ1-2, with D perhaps matching TRBD1 (6 bases). CDR1 is SGHDN and CDR2 is FVKESK in the germline V gene. Trimming took off 4 bases at V and 3 bases at J, with 9 bases between the two ends. The CDR3 sequence is 13 residues long. CDR3 nucleotide sequence: TGTGCCAGCAGCCCGGACAGTGACTATGGCTACACCTTC. It encodes CASSPDSDYGYTF.

The chain has TRBV18 and TRBJ1-1; 9 bases fit TRBD1. V shed 6 bases, J shed 5 bases, and the junction held 10 bases outside the gene matches. The CDR3 totals 15 residues. From germline, CDR1 is KGHSH and CDR2 LQKENI. CDR3 residues: CASSQETGGWTEAFF. CDR3 in DNA: TGTGCCAGCTCCCAAGAGACAGGGGGGTGGACTGAAGCTTTCTTT.

The CDR3 DNA reads TGCGCCAGCAGCTTACATGACCTCCCGGGGACTGAAGCTTTCTTT. Translating gives CASSLHDLPGTEAFF. V is TRBV5-1 and J is TRBJ1-1; D ambiguous. The germline V gene has CDR1 SGHRS and CDR2 YFSETQ. The V end lost 2 bases, the J end lost 5 bases, and 16 bases lay between the germline ends. This CDR3 spans 15 amino acids.

The V gene is TRBV18, the J gene TRBJ1-3; a weak D match, TRBD1 (6 bases). Germline-derived CDR1 and CDR2 are KGHSH and LQKENI. The CDR3 spans 14 residues. Trimming took 5 bases from V and 2 from J, leaving 10 bases between them. CDR3: CASSYREAGNTIYF. In DNA form, the CDR3 reads TGTGCCAGCTCATACAGGGAAGCTGGAAACACCATATATTTT.

The CDR3 nucleotides read TGCGCCAGCAGCCCGGAGCGGCCTTACAATGAGCAGTTCTTC. Its protein is CASSPERPYNEQFF. The rearrangement joins TRBV5-1 to TRBJ2-1; possibly TRBD2 for D (5 bases). Looked up from germline, CDR1 is SGHRS and CDR2 is YFSETQ. The CDR3 is made up of 14 amino acids. The V end lost 4 bases, the J end lost 4 bases, and 12 bases lay between the germline ends.

V usage is TRBV27 and J usage is TRBJ2-1; D might be TRBD2 (6 bases). Germline loops: CDR1 MNHEY, CDR2 SMNVEV (reference sequence). This CDR3 region has 15 residues. The ends were cut back, 1 base at V and 3 bases at J, with 10 bases in the middle. Here the CDR3 DNA reads TGTGCCAGCAGTTTATTGCGGGGAAGCTACAATGAGCAGTTCTTC. Amino acids: CASSLLRGSYNEQFF.

In the case of this clone: The limits of the CDR3 on the DNA are not certain, so only TCRdb's listed CDR3 is given. The chain has TRBV27 and TRBJ2-7; TRBD2, the table's D call, lacks a check against the DNA. Per the germline V gene, CDR1 is MNHEY and CDR2 is SMNVEV (reference sequence). The CDR3 is 15 residues long, ends included. CDR3: CASSFGSGGSYEQYF.

The chain links TRBV11-2 to TRBJ1-5; no firm D call. The V gene lost 1 base and the J gene lost 4 bases, with 11 bases spanning the gap. The CDR3 consists of 15 residues. Germline CDR1 reads SGHAT; CDR2 reads FQNNGV. CDR3 nucleotide sequence: TGTGCCAGCAGCTTAGGTATCCAGGCTAATCAGCCCCAGCATTTT. Amino acids: CASSLGIQANQPQHF.

This chain connects TRBV11-2 to TRBJ2-5; D perhaps matches TRBD1 (5 bases). This CDR3 comprises 15 residues. Trimming left V 2 bases short and J 3 bases short, with 13 bases between. Germline CDR1 is SGHAT and CDR2 is FQNNGV. CDR3 nucleotide sequence: TGTGCCAGCAGCTTATTACAGGCGAAAAAAGAGACCCAGTACTTC. As protein: CASSLLQAKKETQYF.

This clone was picked up a small number of times. The chain has TRBV4-3 and TRBJ1-5; D is perhaps TRBD1 (5 bases). The CDR3 consists of 15 residues. Per the germline V gene, CDR1 is LGHNA and CDR2 is YSLEER. V was pared by 4 bases and J by 1 base, with 11 bases between. The CDR3 is CASSRTGTSNQPQHF. The CDR3 DNA sequence: TGCGCCAGCAGCCGTACAGGTACCAGCAATCAGCCCCAGCATTTT.

The J gene is TRBJ1-1, the V gene TRBV19; a possible D gene is TRBD1 (5 bases). This CDR3 is built from 12 residues. V was pared by 7 bases and J by 5 bases, with 11 bases between. The V gene's germline CDR1 is LNHDA and CDR2 SQIVND (reference sequence). DNA for the CDR3: TGTGCCAGTACCCCGACAGAGACTGAAGCTTTCTTT. Its translation is CASTPTETEAFF.

This clone is a singleton in its sample. The chain has TRBV10-3 and TRBJ1-2; D call uncertain. This CDR3 region has 15 residues. CDR1 is ENHRY, CDR2 SYGVKD, per germline. Trimming left V 0 bases short and J 5 bases short, with 13 bases between. The CDR3 sequence is CAISESKAGAYGYTF. The CDR3 DNA reads TGTGCCATCAGTGAGTCGAAGGCGGGAGCATATGGCTACACCTTC.

The rearrangement joins TRBV6-9 to TRBJ2-2; D is uncertain. Per germline, CDR1 MNHGY and CDR2 SVAAGI. V was shortened by 1 base and J by 6 bases, with 9 bases between the two germline ends. The CDR3 extends over 14 amino acids. The CDR3 here is CASSYYLVSGELFF. In DNA form, the CDR3 reads TGTGCCAGCAGTTATTACCTAGTGTCCGGGGAGCTGTTTTTT.

The V gene is TRBV14, the J gene TRBJ2-3, with 7 bases identical to TRBD2. In germline, CDR1 is SGHDN, CDR2 FVKESK. The CDR3 consists of 17 residues. J gave up 7 bases and V 0 bases, and 13 bases lay outside the gene matches. DNA for the CDR3: TGTGCCAGCAGCCAAGATCAAGGACTAGTGGGAAGGAATACGCAGTATTTT. It encodes CASSQDQGLVGRNTQYF.

The chain employs TRBV5-1 and TRBJ2-3; tentative D call: TRBD2 (6 bases). Germline CDR1 SGHRS, CDR2 YFSETQ. The V end was cut by 0 bases, the J end by 0 bases, with 11 bases between. CDR3 length: 16 residues. Written as DNA, the CDR3 is TGCGCCAGCAGCTTGGCGCGGGACTCCAGCACAGATACGCAGTATTTT. This sequence encodes CASSLARDSSTDTQYF.

The gene calls are TRBV29-1 and TRBJ1-2; 8 positions agree with TRBD1. This CDR3 is 14 amino acids long. V shed 8 bases, J shed 1 base, and the junction held 9 bases outside the gene matches. Per germline, CDR1 SQVTM and CDR2 ANQGSEA. For the CDR3, the DNA is TGCAGCTCGGACGGACAGGGTGGTAACTATGGCTACACCTTC. Translating gives CSSDGQGGNYGYTF.

This clone was counted a few times. The V call is TRBV7-6, the J call TRBJ1-1; D gene ambiguous. The CDR3 loop spans 13 amino acids. Trimming cost V 1 base and J 5 bases, with 8 bases left between them. The germline CDR1 and CDR2 sequences are SGHVS and FNYEAQ. CDR3 protein: CASSLGPRTEAFF. The CDR3 DNA reads as TGTGCCAGCAGCTTAGGACCGAGGACTGAAGCTTTCTTT.

The genes are TRBV27 and TRBJ1-2; D might be TRBD1 (5 bases). With 4 bases removed from V and 4 bases from J, the gap between germline ends came to 10 bases. The CDR3 is 13 amino acids. CDR1 is MNHEY, CDR2 SMNVEV, per germline (reference sequence). CDR3 loop: CASSSGHSYGYTF. For the CDR3, the DNA is TGTGCCAGCAGTTCAGGACACAGCTATGGCTACACCTTC.